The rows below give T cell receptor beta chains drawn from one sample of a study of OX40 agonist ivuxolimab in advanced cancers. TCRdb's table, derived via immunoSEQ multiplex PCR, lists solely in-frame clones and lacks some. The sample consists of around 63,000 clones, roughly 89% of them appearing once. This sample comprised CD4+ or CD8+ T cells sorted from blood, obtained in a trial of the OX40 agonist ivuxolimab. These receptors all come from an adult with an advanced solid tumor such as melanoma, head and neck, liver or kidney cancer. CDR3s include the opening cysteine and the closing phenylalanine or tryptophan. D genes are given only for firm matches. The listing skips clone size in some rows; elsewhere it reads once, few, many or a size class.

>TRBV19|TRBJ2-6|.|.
CASSKRVSGANVLTF
TGTGCCAGTAGCAAACGGGTCTCTGGGGCCAACGTCCTGACTTTC
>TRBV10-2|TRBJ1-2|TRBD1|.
CASRTGTGWGYTF
TGCGCCAGCAGGACCGGGACAGGGTGGGGCTACACCTTC
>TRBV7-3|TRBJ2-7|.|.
CASSRGGGSGDEQYF
TGTGCCAGCAGCCGAGGTGGGGGGTCGGGAGACGAGCAGTACTTC
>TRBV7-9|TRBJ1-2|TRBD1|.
CASSGGQSGGYTF
TGTGCCAGCAGCGGGGGACAGTCCGGGGGCTACACCTTC
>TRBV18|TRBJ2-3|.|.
CASSPGSGDTQYF
TGTGCCAGCTCACCAGGTTCCGGGGATACGCAGTATTTT
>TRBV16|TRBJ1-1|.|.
CASSQSTVLGTEAFF
TGTGCCAGCAGCCAATCCACAGTGCTCGGCACTGAAGCTTTCTTT
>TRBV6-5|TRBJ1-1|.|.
CASRTPRNTEAFF
TGTGCCAGCAGGACACCGCGGAACACTGAAGCTTTCTTT
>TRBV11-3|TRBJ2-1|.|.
CASSLAGGYYNEQFF
TGTGCCAGCAGCTTAGCGGGCGGGTACTACAATGAGCAGTTCTTC
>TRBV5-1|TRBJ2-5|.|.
CASARGVEETQYF
TGCGCCAGCGCCCGTGGCGTGGAGGAGACCCAGTACTTC
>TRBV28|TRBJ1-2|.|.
CASSPRPDGGYTF
TGTGCCAGCAGCCCAAGACCGGATGGGGGCTACACCTTC
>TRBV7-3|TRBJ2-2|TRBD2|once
CASRPGTSGAGELFF
TGTGCCAGCAGACCCGGGACTAGCGGGGCCGGGGAGCTGTTTTTT
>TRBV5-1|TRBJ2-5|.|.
CASREQGETQYF
TGCGCCAGCAGGGAGCAGGGTGAGACCCAGTACTTC
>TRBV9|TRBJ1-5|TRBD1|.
CASSPTGQMRDQPQHF
TGTGCCAGCAGCCCGACGGGACAGATGAGAGATCAGCCCCAGCATTTT
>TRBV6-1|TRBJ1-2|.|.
CASSVYSGRDYGYTF
TGTGCCAGCAGTGTCTACTCGGGACGGGACTATGGCTACACCTTC
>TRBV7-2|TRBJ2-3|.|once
CASSERGAGSNTQYF
TGTGCCAGCAGCGAACGGGGCGCAGGTTCGAATACGCAGTATTTT
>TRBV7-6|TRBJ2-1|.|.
CASSSPAYNEQFF
TGTGCCAGCAGCTCCCCCGCTTACAATGAGCAGTTCTTC
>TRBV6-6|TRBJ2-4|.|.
CASSWLDKNIQYF
TGTGCCAGCAGTTGGTTGGACAAAAACATTCAGTACTTC
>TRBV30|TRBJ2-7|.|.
CAWKPGASGRRASYEQYF
TGTGCCTGGAAGCCAGGGGCTAGCGGTCGTCGGGCTTCCTACGAGCAGTACTTC
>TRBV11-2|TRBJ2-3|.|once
CASSLEAGTDTQYF
TGTGCCAGCAGCTTAGAGGCTGGGACAGATACGCAGTATTTT
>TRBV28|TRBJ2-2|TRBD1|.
CASSLLGGAGTGELFF
TGTGCCAGCAGTTTGCTAGGGGGCGCCGGCACCGGGGAGCTGTTTTTT